This TCR beta chain comes out of a study of cytomegalovirus exposure and HLA in healthy donors. Whole-study findings and limits: Immune exposure information comprised only CMV serostatus.

The PCR made use of 60 Vbeta and 13 Jbeta primers. Methods used by the authors: Approximately 10 million shared chains were among approximately 87 million unique TCR beta chains counted in a later analysis. Profiling relied on immunoSEQ multiplex PCR, and the TCRdb table lists in-frame clones only, not all of them. That table gives V, J and clone size, and the DNA gave D and trimming. The table has 75,000 to 90,000 clones, about 80% seen once; the top ten hold approximately 3.2%. CDR1 and CDR2 (germline): MNHEY, SVGAGI. V lost 7 bases, J lost 7 bases, and 17 bases lay in between. This CDR3 comprises 14 residues. As concerns this clone: Its antigen is as yet unknown.

The sequence was obtained from a middle-aged man in good health and CMV-seronegative. The chain links TRBV6-5 to TRBJ1-5; maybe TRBD1 (6 bases). Sequenced input: PBMCs. The CDR3 loop reads CASTQQGSAQPQHF. CDR3 in DNA: TGTGCCAGCACCCAACAGGGATCTGCACAGCCCCAGCATTTT.